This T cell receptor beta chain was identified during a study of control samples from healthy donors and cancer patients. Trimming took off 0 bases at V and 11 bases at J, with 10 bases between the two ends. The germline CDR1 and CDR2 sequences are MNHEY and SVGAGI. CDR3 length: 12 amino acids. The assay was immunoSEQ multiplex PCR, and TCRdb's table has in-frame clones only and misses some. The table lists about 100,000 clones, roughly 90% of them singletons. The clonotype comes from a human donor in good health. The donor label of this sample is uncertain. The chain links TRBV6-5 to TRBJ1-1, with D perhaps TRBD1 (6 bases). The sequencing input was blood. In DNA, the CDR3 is TGTGCCAGCAGTTACTCGGGGGGCAAGGCTTTCTTT. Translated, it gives CASSYSGGKAFF.